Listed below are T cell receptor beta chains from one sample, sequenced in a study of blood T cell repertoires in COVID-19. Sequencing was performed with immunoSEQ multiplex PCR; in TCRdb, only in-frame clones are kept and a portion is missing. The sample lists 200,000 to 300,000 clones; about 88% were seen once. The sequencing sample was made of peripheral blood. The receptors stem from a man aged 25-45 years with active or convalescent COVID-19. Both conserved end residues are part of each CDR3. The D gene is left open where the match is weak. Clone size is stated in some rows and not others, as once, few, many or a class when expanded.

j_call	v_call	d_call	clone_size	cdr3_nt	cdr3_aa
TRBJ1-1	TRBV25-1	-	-	TGTGCCAGCAGTGATCTCAGGCTCGGTGAAGCTTTCTTT	CASSDLRLGEAFF
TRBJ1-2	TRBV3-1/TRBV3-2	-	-	TGTGCCAGCAGCCAAGACGATGCGACAGATTATGGCTACACCTTC	CASSQDDATDYGYTF
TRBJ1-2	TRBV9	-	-	TGTGCCAGCAGCCCCCCAGATCAGGGTTGGAGCGGCTACACCTTC	CASSPPDQGWSGYTF
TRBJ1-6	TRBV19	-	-	TGTGCCAGTACATTAATGTCAGGGTCCTTGAATAATTCACCCCTCCACTTT	CASTLMSGSLNNSPLHF
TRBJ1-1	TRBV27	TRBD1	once	TGTGCCAGCAGTTTAAGGACAGGCCCCCCTTTCTTT	CASSLRTGPPFF
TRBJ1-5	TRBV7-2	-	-	TGTGCCAGCAGCTTAGGCACCCAGAATTGGCCCCAGCATTTT	CASSLGTQNWPQHF
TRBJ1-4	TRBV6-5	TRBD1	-	TGTGCCAGCAGCCGCACGGACAGGCCCAATGAAAAACTGTTTTTT	CASSRTDRPNEKLFF
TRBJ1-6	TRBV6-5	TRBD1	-	TGTGCCAGCAGTTACTCCCGAGGACAGGGCCATTCACCCCTCCACTTT	CASSYSRGQGHSPLHF
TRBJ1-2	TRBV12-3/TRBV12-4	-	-	TGTGCCAGCAGTTTTGGGGGGGATGGCTACACCTTC	CASSFGGDGYTF
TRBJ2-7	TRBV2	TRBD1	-	TGTGCCAGCAGTGAAGGACAGGGAGCCTACGAGCAGTACTTC	CASSEGQGAYEQYF
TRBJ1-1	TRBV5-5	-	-	TGTGCCAGCAGCCCCAGGGATGGCACTGAAGCTTTCTTT	CASSPRDGTEAFF
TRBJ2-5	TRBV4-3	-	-	TGCGCCAGCAGCCAAGATCGATGGGAGGCCCAGTACTTC	CASSQDRWEAQYF
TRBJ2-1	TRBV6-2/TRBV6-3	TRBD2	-	TGTGCCAGCAGTTACCATGCGGGGGGGCTCGATCAAGAGCAGTTCTTC	CASSYHAGGLDQEQFF
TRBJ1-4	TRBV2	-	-	TGTGCCAGCAGGGGGCCGAATGAAAAACTGTTTTTT	CASRGPNEKLFF
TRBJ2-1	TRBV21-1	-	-	TGTGCCAGCAGCAACGGGGAGGCTAGCGGTCACAATGAGCAGTTCTTC	CASSNGEASGHNEQFF
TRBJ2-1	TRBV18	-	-	TGTGCCAGCTCGGCGGGGCAGGGGGCCTACAATGAGCAGTTCTTC	CASSAGQGAYNEQFF
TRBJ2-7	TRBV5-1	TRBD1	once	TGCGCCAGCAGCTATGGGGACAGGACCTACGAGCAGTACTTC	CASSYGDRTYEQYF
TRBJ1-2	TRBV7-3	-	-	TGTGCCAGCAGCTTATCGCCGGGACACGTCTATGGCTACACCTTC	CASSLSPGHVYGYTF
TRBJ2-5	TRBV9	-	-	TGTGCCAGCAGCGTACCGGGAGAGACCCAGTACTTC	CASSVPGETQYF
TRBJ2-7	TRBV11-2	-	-	TGTGCCAGCAGCACTCCTGAAGGGAGCACCTACGAGCAGTACTTC	CASSTPEGSTYEQYF
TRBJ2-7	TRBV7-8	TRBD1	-	TGTGCCAGCAGTTTTAACGCAGGGGGCCTCGGATACGAGCAGTACTTC	CASSFNAGGLGYEQYF
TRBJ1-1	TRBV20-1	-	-	TGCAGTGCTAGTTGGGGACTTGAAGCTTTCTTT	CSASWGLEAFF
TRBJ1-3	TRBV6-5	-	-	TGTGCCAGCAGTCGACAGGGAAACACCATATATTTT	CASSRQGNTIYF
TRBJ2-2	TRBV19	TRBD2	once	TGTGCCAGTAGTACACTAGCGGGGGTTCCTAATTCGGGGAACACCGGGGAGCTGTTTTTT	CASSTLAGVPNSGNTGELFF
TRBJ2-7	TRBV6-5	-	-	TGTGCCAGCAGTCAGGGTTTTGAGGCCTACGAGCAGTACTTC	CASSQGFEAYEQYF
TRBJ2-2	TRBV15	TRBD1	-	TGTGCCACCTCCCCCGGGACAGGGGGCGCAACCGGGGAGCTGTTTTTT	CATSPGTGGATGELFF
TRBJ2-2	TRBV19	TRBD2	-	TGTGCCAGTAGTCCTAGCGGGGGAACCGGGGAGCTGTTTTTT	CASSPSGGTGELFF
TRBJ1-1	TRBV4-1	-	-	TGCGCCAGCAGCCAAGATATAGGGCGGGGGGTGAACACTGAAGCTTTCTTT	CASSQDIGRGVNTEAFF
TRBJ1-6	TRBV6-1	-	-	TGTGCCAGCAGTGCACACCGACTGAGCTCCTATAATTCACCCCTCCACTTT	CASSAHRLSSYNSPLHF
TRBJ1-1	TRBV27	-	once	TGTGCCAGCAGTTTATCAGCGGGGTTCGCCAAAGCTTTCTTT	CASSLSAGFAKAFF
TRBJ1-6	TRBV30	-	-	TGTGCCTGGAGTGTAACGGGGGGCCCCTATAATTCACCCCTCCACTTT	CAWSVTGGPYNSPLHF
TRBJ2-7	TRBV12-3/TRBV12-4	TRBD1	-	TGTGCCAGCAGCCGGGACAGGGCGTACGAGCAGTACTTC	CASSRDRAYEQYF
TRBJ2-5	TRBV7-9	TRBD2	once	TGTGCCAGCAGCGCAAGGACTAGCGGGGGTTCGTACCAAGAGACCCAGTACTTC	CASSARTSGGSYQETQYF
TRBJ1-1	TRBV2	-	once	-	CASILGAEAFF
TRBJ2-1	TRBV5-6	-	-	TGTGCCAGCAGCCCCCTCAACAATCTCGTCTCCTACAATGAGCAGTTCTTC	CASSPLNNLVSYNEQFF